These 30 T cell receptor beta chains originate from one sample sequenced in a study of response to subunit inactivated influenza vaccine. A single record per CDR3 protein comes from TCRdb applying MiXCR to the RT-PCR reads. The sample lists roughly 170,000 distinct CDR3 sequences, roughly 8.7% seen once, with under 13% in the top ten. This specimen consisted of non-naive T cells sorted from PBMCs, obtained on the day of vaccination. Source of these receptors: a man aged 50-60 years who received an inactivated influenza vaccine.

The sample holds many counts of this clonotype. The chain joins TRBV7-8 to TRBJ2-3; D is possibly TRBD2 (6 bases). Germline CDR1 and CDR2: SGHVS and FQNEAQ. This CDR3 has 14 residues. The germline V and J ends were trimmed by 3 bases and 9 bases, with 16 bases remaining between them. The chain's CDR3 is CASSLNQDYQTQYF. The CDR3 DNA follows: TGTGCCAGCAGCTTGAACCAGGACTACCAGACGCAGTATTTT. The entire variable domain, with the rest obtained from reference TRBV7-8 and TRBJ2-3, is as follows: GAGVSQSPRYKVAKRGQDVALRCDPISGHVSLFWYQQALGQGPEFLTYFQNEAQLDKSGLPSDRFFAERPEGSVSTLKIQRTQQEDSAVYLCASSLNQDYQTQYFGPGTRLTVL.

The table lists this clonotype with a few counts. V and J are TRBV28 and TRBJ1-4; the match to TRBD1 covers 7 bases. CDR1 MDHEN and CDR2 SYDVKM come from the germline V gene. The CDR3 consists of 14 residues. Trimming took 7 bases from V and 4 from J; bases not matched to a gene: 6. The CDR3 loop is CASTPPGGNEKLFF. The DNA of the CDR3 is TGTGCCAGCACCCCCCCAGGGGGTAATGAAAAACTGTTTTTT. The full variable domain, completed using reference TRBV28 and TRBJ1-4, is DVKVTQSSRYLVKRTGEKVFLECVQDMDHENMFWYRQDPGLGLRLIYFSYDVKMKEKGDIPEGYSVSREKKERFSLILESASTNQTSMYLCASTPPGGNEKLFFGSGTQLSVL.

This clonotype was recorded a few times. The chain couples TRBV1 to TRBJ2-4; the D segment call TRBD1 is taken from the table without a DNA check. TRBV1 is reported as a pseudogene. The CDR3 is 14 amino acids. This CDR3 is CTSSAPGSGNIQYF. CDR3 sequence (DNA): TGCACCAGCAGCGCTCCCGGGTCGGGGAACATTCAGTACTTC.

This clonotype was recorded at least ten times. The chain uses TRBV4-1 and TRBJ1-2, with D hard to call. The germline CDR1 and CDR2 sequences are MGHRA and YSYEKL. The CDR3 runs to 14 residues. The V and J ends lost 0 bases and 3 bases respectively, with 8 bases between them. Here the CDR3 reads CASSQDYTYYGYTF. The CDR3 DNA follows: TGCGCCAGCAGCCAAGATTACACTTACTATGGCTACACCTTC.

This clonotype was counted at least ten times. This chain connects TRBV7-2 to TRBJ1-5; D not resolved. The CDR3 has 13 residues. Germline V gene data show CDR1 as SGHTA and CDR2 as FQGNSA. V lost 4 bases, J lost 3 bases, and 7 bases lay in between. In DNA, the CDR3 is TGTGCCAGCAGCTCCTGGGACAATCAGCCCCAGCATTTT. Protein product: CASSSWDNQPQHF.

This clonotype was detected only a few times. The chain combines TRBV4-3 with TRBJ2-7; D gene unclear. Germline V gene sequence: CDR1 LGHNA, CDR2 YSLEER. V was shortened by 0 bases and J by 7 bases, with 19 bases between the two germline ends. The CDR3 runs 16 residues. The DNA of the CDR3 is TGCGCCAGCAGCCAAGATTCGAGCGTGAGGATGGGGGAGCAGTACTTC. Encoded protein: CASSQDSSVRMGEQYF.

The CDR3 DNA follows: TGTGCCAGCAGTTTATCTCGGACTAGCGGGAGGAATGAGCAGTTCTTC. Protein product: CASSLSRTSGRNEQFF. The chain recombines TRBV28 with TRBJ2-1; the match to TRBD2 covers 14 bases. CDR1 and CDR2 from the germline V gene are MDHEN and SYDVKM. J gave up 7 bases and V 1 base, and 3 bases lay outside the gene matches. The CDR3 extends over 16 amino acids.

With respect to this clonotype: This may be a read error, as it is one base from a much larger clone. The V gene is TRBV4-1, the J gene TRBJ2-1, with 11 bases lining up with TRBD2. Germline CDR1 MGHRA, CDR2 YSYEKL. The CDR3 length is 16 residues. CDR3 region: CASSLILAGDYNEQSF. DNA of the CDR3: TGCGCCAGCAGCCTTATACTAGCGGGGGACTACAATGAGCAGTCCTTC.

This clonotype was recorded at least ten times. The chain links TRBV12-3 or TRBV12-4 to TRBJ1-4; TRBD1 is a possible D gene (5 bases). V lost 7 bases and J lost 7, with 19 bases in between. This CDR3 region has 15 residues. CDR3 sequence (DNA): TGTGCCAGCAACACGGGTGGGGCAGTGGGTGAAAAACTGTTTTTT. It is translated as CASNTGGAVGEKLFF.

This clonotype occurred many times. The chain carries TRBV10-3 and TRBJ2-7; TRBD1 aligns across 9 bases. Looked up from germline, CDR1 is ENHRY and CDR2 is SYGVKD. This CDR3 is built from 15 residues. V shed 3 bases and J 2 bases; nucleotides not matched to a gene: 5. This chain's CDR3 is CAISEEDRGPYEQYF. CDR3 nucleotide sequence: TGTGCCATCAGTGAAGAGGACAGGGGCCCCTACGAGCAGTACTTC.

This clonotype showed up many times. The V call is TRBV12-3 or TRBV12-4, the J call TRBJ1-1; D uncertain. The CDR3 totals 14 residues. Trimming took 7 bases from V and 7 from J, leaving 19 bases between them. DNA for the CDR3: TGTGCCAGCACCCTCGAGGGAGATCGTGGTGAAGCTTTCTTT. Translating gives CASTLEGDRGEAFF.

A word on this clonotype: The junction does not match germline at one end; this may be a read error. This rearrangement joins TRBV4-1 to TRBJ2-7; TRBD2 is a possible D gene (5 bases). The length of the CDR3 is 13 residues. The germline CDR1 and CDR2 sequences are MGHRA and YSYEKL. The CDR3 DNA reads TGTGCCAGCGGCCGCGACCTCACCTACGAGCAGTACTTC. Translation: CASGRDLTYEQYF.

V gene TRBV11-2 combines with J gene TRBJ2-5; 7 nucleotides match TRBD2. There are 11 residues in the CDR3. Germline assignment: CDR1 SGHAT and CDR2 FQNNGV. After removal of 8 bases from V and 7 bases from J, the junction contained 4 bases not matched to a gene. CDR3 amino acids: CASGGEVTQYF. CDR3 DNA: TGTGCCAGCGGGGGGGAAGTGACCCAGTACTTC.

The V gene is TRBV20-1, the J gene TRBJ2-6; no definite D call. The length of the CDR3 is 14 residues. The V end lost 4 bases, the J end lost 1 base, and 8 bases lay between the germline ends. CDR1 and CDR2 (germline): DFQATT, SNEGSKA (reference sequence). The CDR3 here is CSAIASSGANVLTF. The CDR3 region has the DNA TGCAGTGCTATCGCTAGTTCTGGGGCCAACGTCCTGACTTTC.

The sample holds many counts of this clonotype. The chain recombines TRBV29-1 with TRBJ1-2, with D unresolved. V was shortened by 3 bases and J by 2 bases, with 4 bases between the two germline ends. CDR1 is SQVTM, CDR2 ANQGSEA, per germline. The CDR3 covers 11 residues. CDR3 sequence: CSVDGNYGYTF. The CDR3 nucleotides read TGCAGCGTTGACGGAAACTATGGCTACACCTTC.

This clonotype was observed a single time. With a much larger clone just one base away, this may be a read error. V is TRBV11-1 and J is TRBJ1-5; TRBD1 matches 7 bases. After removal of 2 bases from V and 2 bases from J, the junction contained 12 bases not matched to a gene. The germline gives CDR1 SGHAT, CDR2 FQDESV (reference sequence). The CDR3 length is 18 residues. DNA for the CDR3: TGTGCCAGCAGCTTATCTCAAGGGGGCGGGGGAGGCAATCAGCCCCAGCATTTT. This translates into CASSLSQGGGGGNQPQHF.

J is TRBJ1-2 and V is TRBV4-3, with D perhaps TRBD1 (6 bases). The V gene's germline CDR1 is LGHNA and CDR2 YSLEER. This CDR3 has 15 residues. V dropped 3 bases and J dropped 5 bases, with 16 bases sitting between them. Here the CDR3 reads CASSQDLQGIYGYTF. CDR3 bases: TGCGCCAGCAGCCAGGACCTACAGGGAATATATGGCTACACCTTC.

This clonotype was found many times. V usage is TRBV12-3 or TRBV12-4 and J usage is TRBJ2-5; D gene uncertain. The CDR3 sequence is 13 residues long. Deletions cut 2 bases from V and 0 bases from J, with 4 bases between. The CDR3 coding sequence is TGTGCCAGCAGTTTATTAGACCAAGAGACCCAGTACTTC. Amino acid sequence: CASSLLDQETQYF.

On this clonotype: Its ends do not fully match the called genes, so a read error is possible. The V call is TRBV7-9, the J call TRBJ1-2; D is possibly TRBD1 (5 bases). The germline V gene encodes CDR1 SEHNR and CDR2 FQNEAQ (reference sequence). The CDR3 is 15 amino acids. The CDR3 reads CASSLAGGEIYGYSF. CDR3 coding DNA: TGTGCCAGCAGCTTAGCCGGGGGGGAGATCTATGGCTACTCCTTC.

The J gene is TRBJ2-1, the V gene TRBV5-1, with TRBD1 matching 7 bases. Germline CDR1 reads SGHRS; CDR2 reads YFSETQ. The trim removed 5 bases at V and 10 bases at J, leaving 9 bases unmatched. The CDR3 runs 13 residues. The CDR3 here is CASSLGDRSEQFF. The CDR3 DNA sequence: TGCGCCAGCAGTCTAGGGGACAGATCAGAGCAGTTCTTC. Filled out from reference TRBV5-1 and TRBJ2-1, the complete variable domain reads KAGVTQTPRYLIKTRGQQVTLSCSPISGHRSVSWYQQTPGQGLQFLFEYFSETQRNKGNFPGRFSGRQFSNSRSEMNVSTLELGDSALYLCASSLGDRSEQFFGPGTRLTVL.

This clonotype was counted many times. V is TRBV25-1 and J is TRBJ2-1, with D perhaps TRBD1 or TRBD2 (5 bases each). V was pared by 7 bases and J by 6 bases, with 13 bases between. The CDR3 runs 13 residues. From germline, CDR1 is MGHDK and CDR2 SYGVNS. The CDR3 sequence is CASMPTGTNEQFF. The CDR3 DNA reads as TGTGCCAGCATGCCGACCGGGACCAATGAGCAGTTCTTC.

This clonotype was found many times. The V and J genes are TRBV12-3 or TRBV12-4 and TRBJ1-4; the match to TRBD1 covers 9 bases. Losses at the gene ends were 6 bases for V and 8 bases for J; bases not matched to a gene: 7. The CDR3 length is 14 residues. The DNA of the CDR3 is TGTGCCAGCAGATCGACAGGGGGAGACGAAAAACTGTTTTTT. Amino acids: CASRSTGGDEKLFF.

V usage is TRBV3-1 and J usage is TRBJ2-7; tentative D call: TRBD2 (6 bases). The V and J ends lost 6 bases and 0 bases respectively, with 15 bases between them. CDR3 length equals 15 residues. From germline, CDR1 is LGHDT and CDR2 YNNKEL (reference sequence). CDR3 sequence: CASSHKRANSYEQYF. The CDR3 coding sequence is TGTGCCAGCAGTCACAAGCGGGCAAACTCCTACGAGCAGTACTTC.

In its sample, this clonotype was seen a few times. The V call is TRBV5-5, the J call TRBJ2-6; 10 nucleotides agree with TRBD1. The ends lost 5 bases at V and 2 bases at J; junction bases unmatched: 7. CDR1 is SGHKS, CDR2 YYEKEE, per germline (reference sequence). The CDR3 length is 17 residues. CDR3 amino acids: CASRPWTGGTGANVLTF. The CDR3 bases are TGTGCCAGCAGACCCTGGACAGGGGGAACTGGGGCCAACGTCCTGACTTTC.

The chain links TRBV13 to TRBJ1-1; the D is unclear. Between the trimmed V and J ends, which lost 4 bases and 0 bases, there was a span of 12 bases. The length of the CDR3 is 15 residues. Germline V gene lookup returns CDR1 PRHDT and CDR2 FYEKMQ (reference sequence). CDR3 coding DNA: TGTGCCAGCAGCTACAACAGAAACATGAACACTGAAGCTTTCTTT. Protein: CASSYNRNMNTEAFF.

This clonotype was seen only a few times. V is TRBV20-1 and J is TRBJ1-2; D might be TRBD1 (6 bases). There are 14 residues in the CDR3. Germline-derived CDR1 and CDR2 are DFQATT and SNEGSKA (reference sequence). V was shortened by 6 bases and J by 4 bases, with 18 bases between the two germline ends. The CDR3 spells CSATRGGRGYGYTF. The CDR3 nucleotides are TGCAGTGCGACTAGGGGGGGAAGAGGCTATGGCTACACCTTC.

This clonotype appeared many times. The chain joins TRBV29-1 to TRBJ1-2; 7 nucleotides align to TRBD1. Trimming removed 8 bases from V and 4 bases from J; junction bases left unmatched: 16. This CDR3 region has 15 residues. From germline, CDR1 is SQVTM and CDR2 ANQGSEA. CDR3 region: CSCSSGGDGGYGYTF. In DNA, the CDR3 is TGCAGCTGTTCATCAGGGGGGGACGGAGGCTATGGCTACACCTTC.

The chain carries TRBV7-2 and TRBJ2-3; no firm D call. Trimming pared 5 bases from V and 3 bases from J, leaving 6 bases between. The V gene's germline CDR1 is SGHTA and CDR2 FQGNSA. The CDR3 extends over 12 amino acids. CDR3 sequence (DNA): TGTGCCAGCAGCACCACGACAGATACGCAGTATTTT. Its protein is CASSTTTDTQYF.

Ten or more counts support this clonotype. The chain employs TRBV18 and TRBJ1-1; D is perhaps TRBD1 (5 bases). Trimming took 2 bases from V and 4 from J, leaving 14 bases between them. Germline V gene lookup returns CDR1 KGHSH and CDR2 LQKENI. There are 15 residues in the CDR3. This CDR3 reads CASSPSAQGSTEAFF. The CDR3 bases are TGTGCCAGCTCACCATCCGCCCAGGGTTCCACTGAAGCTTTCTTT.

This clonotype was counted many times. This sequence joins TRBV3-1 and TRBJ2-7; D is uncertain. Germline V CDR1 and CDR2: LGHDT, YNNKEL (reference sequence). This CDR3 spans 12 amino acids. V was shortened by 5 bases and J by 4 bases, with 9 bases between the two germline ends. In nucleotides, the CDR3 is TGTGCCAGCAGCAAGACGAGGTACGAGCAGTACTTC. It translates to CASSKTRYEQYF.